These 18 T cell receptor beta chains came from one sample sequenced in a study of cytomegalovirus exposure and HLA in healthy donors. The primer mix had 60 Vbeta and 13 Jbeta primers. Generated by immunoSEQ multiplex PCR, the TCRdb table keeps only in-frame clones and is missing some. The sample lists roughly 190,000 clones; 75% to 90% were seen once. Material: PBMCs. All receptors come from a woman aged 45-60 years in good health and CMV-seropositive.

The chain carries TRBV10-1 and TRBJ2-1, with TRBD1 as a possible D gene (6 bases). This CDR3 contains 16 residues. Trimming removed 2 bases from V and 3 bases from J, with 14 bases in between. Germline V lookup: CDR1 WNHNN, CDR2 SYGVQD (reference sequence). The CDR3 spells CASSEGQPKGYNEQFF. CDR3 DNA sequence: TGCGCCAGCAGTGAGGGACAGCCTAAGGGCTACAATGAGCAGTTCTTC.

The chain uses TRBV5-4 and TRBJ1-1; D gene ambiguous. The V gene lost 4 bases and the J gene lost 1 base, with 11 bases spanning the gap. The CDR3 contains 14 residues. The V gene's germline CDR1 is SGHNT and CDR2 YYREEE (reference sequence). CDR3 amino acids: CASSPRGGNTEAFF. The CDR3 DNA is TGTGCCAGCAGCCCGAGAGGAGGGAACACTGAAGCTTTCTTT. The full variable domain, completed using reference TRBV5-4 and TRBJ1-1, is ETGVTQSPTHLIKTRGQQVTLRCSSQSGHNTVSWYQQALGQGPQFIFQYYREEENGRGNFPPRFSGLQFPNYSSELNVNALELDDSALYLCASSPRGGNTEAFFGQGTRLTVV.

The CDR3 is CASSPGAQAFYTDTQYF. The CDR3 DNA follows: TGTGCCAGCAGCCCGGGAGCCCAGGCGTTTTACACAGATACGCAGTATTTT. The chain employs TRBV9 and TRBJ2-3, with D perhaps TRBD2 (6 bases). The CDR3 has 17 residues. Looked up from germline, CDR1 is SGDLS and CDR2 is YYNGEE. Trimming took 4 bases from V and 2 from J, leaving 20 bases between them.

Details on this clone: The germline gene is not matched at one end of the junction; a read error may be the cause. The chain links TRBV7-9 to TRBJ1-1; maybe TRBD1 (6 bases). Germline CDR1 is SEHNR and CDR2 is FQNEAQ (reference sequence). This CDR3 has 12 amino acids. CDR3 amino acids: CSSSLGGAEAFF. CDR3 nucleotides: TGTTCCAGCAGCTTAGGGGGGGCTGAAGCTTTCTTT.

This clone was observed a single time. CDR3 region: CASSPRREGGASYNEQFF. The CDR3 DNA reads TGTGCCAGCAGCCCCCGGCGGGAAGGGGGCGCTTCCTACAATGAGCAGTTCTTC. The chain employs TRBV5-4 and TRBJ2-1, with a possible D match to TRBD1 (7 bases). V was cut by 4 bases and J by 1 base, with 21 bases left in between. The germline V gene encodes CDR1 SGHNT and CDR2 YYREEE (reference sequence). CDR3 length: 18 amino acids.

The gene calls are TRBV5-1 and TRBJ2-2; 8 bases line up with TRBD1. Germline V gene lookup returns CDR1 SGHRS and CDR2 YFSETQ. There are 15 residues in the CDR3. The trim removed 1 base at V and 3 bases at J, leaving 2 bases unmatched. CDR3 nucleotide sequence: TGCGCCAGCAGCTTGATGACAGGGGACACCGGGGAGCTGTTTTTT. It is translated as CASSLMTGDTGELFF. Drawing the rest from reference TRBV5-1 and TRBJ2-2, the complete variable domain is KAGVTQTPRYLIKTRGQQVTLSCSPISGHRSVSWYQQTPGQGLQFLFEYFSETQRNKGNFPGRFSGRQFSNSRSEMNVSTLELGDSALYLCASSLMTGDTGELFFGEGSRLTVL.

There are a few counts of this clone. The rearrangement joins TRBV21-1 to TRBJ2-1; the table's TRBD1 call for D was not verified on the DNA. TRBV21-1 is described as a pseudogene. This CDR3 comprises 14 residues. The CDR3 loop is CASFPPEDRNEQFF. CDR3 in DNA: TGTGCCAGCTTCCCCCCCGAAGACAGAAATGAGCAGTTCTTC.

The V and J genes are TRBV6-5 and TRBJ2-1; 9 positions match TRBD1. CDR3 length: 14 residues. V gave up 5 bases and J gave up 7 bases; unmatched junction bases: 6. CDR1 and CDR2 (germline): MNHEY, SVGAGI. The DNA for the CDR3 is TGTGCCAGCAGTCCGGGACAGGGCCGTAATGAGCAGTTCTTC. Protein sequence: CASSPGQGRNEQFF.

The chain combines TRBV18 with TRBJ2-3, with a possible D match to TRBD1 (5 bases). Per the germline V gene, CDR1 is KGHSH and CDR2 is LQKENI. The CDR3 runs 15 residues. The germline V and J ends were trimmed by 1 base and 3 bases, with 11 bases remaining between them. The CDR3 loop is CASSPLPAGTDTQYF. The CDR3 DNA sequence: TGTGCCAGCTCACCACTCCCAGCAGGGACAGATACGCAGTATTTT.

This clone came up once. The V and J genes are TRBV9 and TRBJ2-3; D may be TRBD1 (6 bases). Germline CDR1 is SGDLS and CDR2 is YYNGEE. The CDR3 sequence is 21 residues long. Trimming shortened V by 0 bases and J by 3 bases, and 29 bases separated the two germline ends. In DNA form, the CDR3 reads TGTGCCAGCAGCGTAGGAAGGGGGTCGCTTGTAGGGGGTGATTGGACAGATACGCAGTATTTT. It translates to CASSVGRGSLVGGDWTDTQYF.

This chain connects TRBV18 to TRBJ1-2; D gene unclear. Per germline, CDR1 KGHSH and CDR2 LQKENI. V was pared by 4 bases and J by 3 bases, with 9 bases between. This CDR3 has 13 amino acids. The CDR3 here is CASSLSVDYGYTF. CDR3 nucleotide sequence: TGTGCCAGCTCACTTAGTGTGGACTATGGCTACACCTTC. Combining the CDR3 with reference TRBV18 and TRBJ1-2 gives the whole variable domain NAGVMQNPRHLVRRRGQEARLRCSPMKGHSHVYWYRQLPEEGLKFMVYLQKENIIDESGMPKERFSAEFPKEGPSILRIQQVVRGDSAAYFCASSLSVDYGYTFGSGTRLTVV.

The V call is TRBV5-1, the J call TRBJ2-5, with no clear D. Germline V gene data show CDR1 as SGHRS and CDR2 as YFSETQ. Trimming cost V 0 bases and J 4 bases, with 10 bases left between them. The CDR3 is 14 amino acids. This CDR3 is CASSLEPSAETQYF. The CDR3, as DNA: TGCGCCAGCAGCTTGGAACCTAGTGCAGAGACCCAGTACTTC.

For the CDR3, the DNA is TGTGCCAGCAGCCGTACAGGCTACGAGCAGTACTTC. It codes for CASSRTGYEQYF. The V gene is TRBV11-2, the J gene TRBJ2-7; D perhaps matches TRBD1 (5 bases). V lost 5 bases and J 3 bases, leaving 8 bases between the germline ends. This CDR3 region has 12 residues. In germline, CDR1 is SGHAT, CDR2 FQNNGV.

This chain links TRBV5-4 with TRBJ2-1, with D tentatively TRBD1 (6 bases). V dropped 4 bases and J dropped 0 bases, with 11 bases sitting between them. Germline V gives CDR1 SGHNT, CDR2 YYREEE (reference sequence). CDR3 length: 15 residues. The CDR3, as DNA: TGTGCCAGCAGCAATACAGGGAGCTCCTACAATGAGCAGTTCTTC. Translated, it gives CASSNTGSSYNEQFF.

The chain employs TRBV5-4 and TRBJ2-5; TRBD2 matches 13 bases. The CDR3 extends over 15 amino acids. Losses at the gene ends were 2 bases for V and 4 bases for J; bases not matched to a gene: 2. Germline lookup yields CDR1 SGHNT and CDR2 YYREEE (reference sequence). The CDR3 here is CASSFGLAGVETQYF. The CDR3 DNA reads TGTGCCAGCAGCTTTGGACTAGCGGGGGTAGAGACCCAGTACTTC.

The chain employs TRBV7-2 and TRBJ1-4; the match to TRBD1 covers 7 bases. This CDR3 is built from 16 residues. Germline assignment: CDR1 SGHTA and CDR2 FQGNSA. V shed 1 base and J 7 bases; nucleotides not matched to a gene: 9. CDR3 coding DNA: TGTGCCAGCAGCTTAGGGGCCCCGGGACAGCGTGAAAAACTGTTTTTT. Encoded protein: CASSLGAPGQREKLFF.

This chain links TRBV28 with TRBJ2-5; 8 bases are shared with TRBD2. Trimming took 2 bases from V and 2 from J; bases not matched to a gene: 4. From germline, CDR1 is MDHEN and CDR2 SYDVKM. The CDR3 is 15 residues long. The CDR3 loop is CASSLGGGKQETQYF. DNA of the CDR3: TGTGCCAGCAGTTTAGGCGGGGGGAAGCAAGAGACCCAGTACTTC.

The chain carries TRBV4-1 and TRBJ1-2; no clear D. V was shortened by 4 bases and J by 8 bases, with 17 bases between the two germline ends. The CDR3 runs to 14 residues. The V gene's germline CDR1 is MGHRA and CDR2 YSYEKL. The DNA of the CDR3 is TGCGCCAGCAGCCGATTGACTCTCTCGGGGGGCTACACCTTC. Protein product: CASSRLTLSGGYTF.